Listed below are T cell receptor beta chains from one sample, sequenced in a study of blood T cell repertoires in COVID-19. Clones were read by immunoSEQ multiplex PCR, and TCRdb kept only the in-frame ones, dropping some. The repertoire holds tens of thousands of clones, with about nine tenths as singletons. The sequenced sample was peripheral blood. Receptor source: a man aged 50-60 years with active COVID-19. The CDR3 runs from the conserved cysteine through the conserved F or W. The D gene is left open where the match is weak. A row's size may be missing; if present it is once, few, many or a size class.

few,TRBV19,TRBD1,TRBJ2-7,TGTGCCAGTAGCGCACAGGGGAAGAATTCCTACGAGCAGTACTTC,CASSAQGKNSYEQYF
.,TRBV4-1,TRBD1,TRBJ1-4,TGCGCCAGCAGCCAAGAAACAGGGGTTAATGAAAAACTGTTTTTT,CASSQETGVNEKLFF
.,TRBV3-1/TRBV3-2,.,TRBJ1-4,TGTGCCAGCAGCCAACCCGAGGGCCTGGCAACTAATGAAAAACTGTTTTTT,CASSQPEGLATNEKLFF
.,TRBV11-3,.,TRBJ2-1,TGTGCCAGCAGCTTAGTGGGGCGGGGCCATGAGCAGTTCTTC,CASSLVGRGHEQFF
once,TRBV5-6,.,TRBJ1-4,TGTGCCAGCAGCCACTGGAGCATCGGGGATGAAAAACTGTTTTTT,CASSHWSIGDEKLFF
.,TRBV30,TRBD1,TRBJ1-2,TGTGCCTGGAGTGCATCCCCACAGGGGAATGGTGGCTACACCTTC,CAWSASPQGNGGYTF
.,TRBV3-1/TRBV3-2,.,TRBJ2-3,TGTGCCAGCAGGTCTAGCTCCTCCGATACGCAGTATTTT,CASRSSSSDTQYF
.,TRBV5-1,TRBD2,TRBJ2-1,TGCGCCAGCAGCCCTAGCGGGAGGGCCTCCTACAATGAGCAGTTCTTC,CASSPSGRASYNEQFF
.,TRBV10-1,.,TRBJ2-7,TGCGCCAGCATCGGGACAAGCATGTACGAGCAGTACTTC,CASIGTSMYEQYF
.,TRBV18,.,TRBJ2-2,TGTGCCAGCTCATATGGGGCCGGTAACGGGGAGCTGTTTTTT,CASSYGAGNGELFF
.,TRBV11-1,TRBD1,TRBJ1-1,TGTGCCAGCAGCTTGGGACAGCAGAACACTGAAGCTTTCTTT,CASSLGQQNTEAFF
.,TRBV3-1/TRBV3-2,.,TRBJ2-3,TGTGCCAGCAGCCCCTACCCAGATACGCAGTATTTT,CASSPYPDTQYF
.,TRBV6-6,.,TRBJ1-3,TGTGCCAGCAGTACCCAGTTGGGAAACACCATATATTTT,CASSTQLGNTIYF
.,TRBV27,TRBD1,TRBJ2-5,TGTGCCAGCAGTCTCCTAGGGACAGGGGAGAGAGGGACCCAGTACTTC,CASSLLGTGERGTQYF
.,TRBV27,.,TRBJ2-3,TGTGCCAGCAGTTTATCGGGCGGGGTGGGGACAGATACGCAGTATTTT,CASSLSGGVGTDTQYF
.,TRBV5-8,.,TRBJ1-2,TGTGCCAGCAGCTTGGATCTCGGGGTTCTAAACTATGGCTACACCTTC,CASSLDLGVLNYGYTF
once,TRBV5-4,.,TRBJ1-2,TGTGCCAGCAGAGAGGAGAACATTAGTGGCTACACCTTC,CASREENISGYTF
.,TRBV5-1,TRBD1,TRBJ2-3,TGCGCCAGCAGCTCAACCAGGGGGAGCACAGATACGCAGTATTTT,CASSSTRGSTDTQYF
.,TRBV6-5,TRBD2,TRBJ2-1,TGTGCCAGCTTACGGTCTAGCGGTCCCAATGAGCAGTTCTTC,CASLRSSGPNEQFF
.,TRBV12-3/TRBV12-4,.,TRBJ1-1,TGTGCCAGCAGTTTCCTGGGCTACACTGAAGCTTTCTTT,CASSFLGYTEAFF
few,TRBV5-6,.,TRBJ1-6,TGTGCCAGCAGCCCGGGACAAAGCGGCTCCTATAATTCACCCCTCCACTTT,CASSPGQSGSYNSPLHF
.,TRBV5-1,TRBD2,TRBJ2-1,TGCGCCAGCAGCGTGGGAGCTGGCGGGAGGCGTAATGAGCAGTTCTTC,CASSVGAGGRRNEQFF
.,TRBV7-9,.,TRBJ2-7,TGTGCCAGCAGCTCTATGGGGAATAAGGGGCCCGACGAGCAGTACTTC,CASSSMGNKGPDEQYF
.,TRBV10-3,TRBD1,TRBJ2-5,TGTGCCATCAGGGAGGGACAGGGAGTAGGAGAGACCCAGTACTTC,CAIREGQGVGETQYF
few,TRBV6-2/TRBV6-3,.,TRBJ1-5,TGTGCCAGCAGTGCAGGCAGGAGCAATCAGCCCCAGCATTTT,CASSAGRSNQPQHF
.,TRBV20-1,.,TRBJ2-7,TGCAGTGCTAGACACACCTACGAGCAGTACTTC,CSARHTYEQYF
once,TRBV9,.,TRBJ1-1,TGTGCCAGCAGCGTTCAGTTGAACACTGAAGCTTTCTTT,CASSVQLNTEAFF
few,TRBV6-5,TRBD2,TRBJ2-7,TGTGCCAGCAGTTCCGCCCAGCGGGGGATCTACGAGCAGTACTTC,CASSSAQRGIYEQYF
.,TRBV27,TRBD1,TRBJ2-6,TGTGCCAGCAGTTCGAACAGGGGAAATTTTGGGGCCAACGTCCTGACTTTC,CASSSNRGNFGANVLTF
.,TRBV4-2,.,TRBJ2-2,TGTGCCAGCAGCCAAGCAACAGGGTGGACCGGGGAGCTGTTTTTT,CASSQATGWTGELFF
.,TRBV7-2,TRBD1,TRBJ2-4,TGTGCCAGCAGCGCAGAGGGGGCGCGGGCCAAAAACATTCAGTACTTC,CASSAEGARAKNIQYF
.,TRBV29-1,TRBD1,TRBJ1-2,TGCAGCGAAACCGGGACAGGGGCCGGCTACACCTTC,CSETGTGAGYTF
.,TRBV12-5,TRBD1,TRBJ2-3,TGTGCTAGTGCTCTCACAGGGGGCCGGAGTACGCAGTATTTT,CASALTGGRSTQYF
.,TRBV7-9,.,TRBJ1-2,TGTGCCAGCAGCTTAGTGTCAGGGAACTATGGCTACACCTTC,CASSLVSGNYGYTF
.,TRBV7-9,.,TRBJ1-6,TGTGCCAGCAGCTTACCGGACGGGAGCTCCTATAATTCACCCCTCCACTTT,CASSLPDGSSYNSPLHF
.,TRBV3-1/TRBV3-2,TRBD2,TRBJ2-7,TGTGCCAGCAGCCAATACGGCGGGGGTGGATACGAGCAGTACTTC,CASSQYGGGGYEQYF
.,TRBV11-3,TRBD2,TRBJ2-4,TGTGCCAGCAGCGGGGCCGGGACTAGTAGGGGTAAAAACATTCAGTACTTC,CASSGAGTSRGKNIQYF
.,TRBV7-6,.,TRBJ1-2,TGTGCCAGCAGCCAATACCAGGGTTTTGGCTACACCTTC,CASSQYQGFGYTF
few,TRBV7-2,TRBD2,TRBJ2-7,TGTGCCAGCAGCACCGTTAGCGGGGATTCCTACGAGCAGTACTTC,CASSTVSGDSYEQYF
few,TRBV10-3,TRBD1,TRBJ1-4,TGTGCCATCGGAGACAGGGGACTTGATGAAAAACTGTTTTTT,CAIGDRGLDEKLFF
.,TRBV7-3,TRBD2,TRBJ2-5,TGTGCCAGCAGCCCCGGACTAGCGGGTTATCAAGAGACCCAGTACTTC,CASSPGLAGYQETQYF
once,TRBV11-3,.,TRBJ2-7,TGTGCCAGCAGCCCCAGGGTCGGAGCCTACGAGCAGTACTTC,CASSPRVGAYEQYF
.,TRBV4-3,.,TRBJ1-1,TGCGCCAGCAGCCAAGGGATCGTAGGAGGGGTGAACACTGAAGCTTTCTTT,CASSQGIVGGVNTEAFF
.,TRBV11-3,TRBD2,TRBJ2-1,TGTGCCAGCAGCCCTACTGCCCAGCGGGGGGCCCACAATGAGCAGTTCTTC,CASSPTAQRGAHNEQFF
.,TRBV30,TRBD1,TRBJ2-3,TGTGCCTGGAGGGAGACAGGGGGGACCACAGATACGCAGTATTTT,CAWRETGGTTDTQYF
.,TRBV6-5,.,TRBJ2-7,TGTGCCAGCAGTTACCGCGGACGCGGGTTCTCCTACGAGCAGTACTTC,CASSYRGRGFSYEQYF
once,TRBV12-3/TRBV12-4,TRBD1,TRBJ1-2,TGTGCCAGCAGTATACCGGGACAGCCGGGCTACACCTTC,CASSIPGQPGYTF
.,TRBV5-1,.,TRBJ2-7,TGCGCCAGCAGCCGATCTGGGGCAAATTACGAGCAGTACTTC,CASSRSGANYEQYF
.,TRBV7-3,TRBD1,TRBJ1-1,TGTGCCAGCAGCCGACAGGGCCGAACCATGAACACTGAAGCTTTCTTT,CASSRQGRTMNTEAFF
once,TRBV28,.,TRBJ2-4,TGTGCCAGCAGTTTGACAGGACTCAAAAACATTCAGTACTTC,CASSLTGLKNIQYF
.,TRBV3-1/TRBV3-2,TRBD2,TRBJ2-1,TGTGCCAGCAGCCTTTCGGGGGCGGGAGGTGGTGAGCAGTTCTTC,CASSLSGAGGGEQFF